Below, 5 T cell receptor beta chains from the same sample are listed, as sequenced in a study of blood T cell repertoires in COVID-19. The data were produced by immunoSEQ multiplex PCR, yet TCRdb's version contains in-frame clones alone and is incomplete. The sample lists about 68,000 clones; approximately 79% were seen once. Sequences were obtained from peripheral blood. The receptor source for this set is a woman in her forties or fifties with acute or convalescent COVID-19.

CDR3 region: CASSKPWGQENYGYTF. Here the CDR3 DNA reads TGTGCCAGCAGCAAACCTTGGGGACAGGAAAACTATGGCTACACCTTC. The chain joins TRBV21-1 to TRBJ1-2; TRBD1 was called by the table and not checked on the DNA. TRBV21-1 is a pseudogene segment. This CDR3 is 16 amino acids long.

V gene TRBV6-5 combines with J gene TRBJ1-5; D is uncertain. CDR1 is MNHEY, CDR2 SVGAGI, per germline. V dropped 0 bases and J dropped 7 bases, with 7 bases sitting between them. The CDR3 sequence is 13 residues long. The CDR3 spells CASSYSSEQPQHF. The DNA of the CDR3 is TGTGCCAGCAGTTACTCGAGCGAACAGCCCCAGCATTTT.

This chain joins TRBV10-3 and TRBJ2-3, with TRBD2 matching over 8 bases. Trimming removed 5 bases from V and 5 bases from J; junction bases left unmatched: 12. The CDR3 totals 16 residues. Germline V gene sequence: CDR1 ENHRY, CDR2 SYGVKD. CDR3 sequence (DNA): TGTGCCATCAGTCCTATAGCGGGGACACCAGGAGATACGCAGTATTTT. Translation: CAISPIAGTPGDTQYF.

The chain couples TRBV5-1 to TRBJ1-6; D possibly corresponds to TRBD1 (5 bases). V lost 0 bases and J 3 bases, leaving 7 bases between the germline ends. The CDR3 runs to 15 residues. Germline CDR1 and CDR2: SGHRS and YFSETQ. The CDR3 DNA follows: TGCGCCAGCAGCTTGGAGGGGCACTATAATTCACCCCTCCACTTT. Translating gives CASSLEGHYNSPLHF.

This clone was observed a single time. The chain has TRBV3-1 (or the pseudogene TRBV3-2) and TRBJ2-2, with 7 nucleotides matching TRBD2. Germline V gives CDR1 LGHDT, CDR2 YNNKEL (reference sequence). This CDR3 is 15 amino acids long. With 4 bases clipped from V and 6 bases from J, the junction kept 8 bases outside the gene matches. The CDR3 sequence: CASSLGLGIAGELFF. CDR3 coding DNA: TGTGCCAGCAGCCTAGGACTAGGCATCGCCGGGGAGCTGTTTTTT.